This T cell receptor (beta chain) was retrieved from a study of T-cell reconstitution after alpha-beta-depleted transplantation in children. Trimming cost V 2 bases and J 6 bases, with 9 bases left between them. This CDR3 region has 13 residues. Using unique molecular identifiers, the investigators prepared the TCRbeta library. TCRdb independently ran MiXCR on the PCR reads; one entry per CDR3 protein. The data show some 110,000 distinct CDR3 sequences, about a tenth seen once. V is TRBV12-3 or TRBV12-4 and J is TRBJ2-3; D call uncertain. Sequenced material: PBMCs, taken before TCRalphabeta/CD19-depleted stem cell transplant. The clonotype originates from a boy aged 2 to 9 with acute lymphoblastic leukemia, due to receive a stem cell transplant. The CDR3 protein is CASSLRAGDTQYF. The CDR3 DNA is TGTGCCAGCAGTTTACGGGCCGGGGATACGCAGTATTTT.